Reported below is one TCR beta chain. Its antigen is not known. In making TCR beta libraries, quantitative 5'-RACE with molecular barcodes was used. From the 5' RACE reads, TCRdb called clonotypes with MiXCR, one entry per CDR3 protein. The sample gives under 950,000 distinct CDR3 sequences, 15% to 20% of which show up once; around 20% is in the top ten. This sample was taken from a study of CD8 T cells in ankylosing spondylitis. Whole-study findings and limits: Researchers reportedly found disease-linked clones significantly enriched in matched ankylosing spondylitis synovial fluid. Previous work reported some of these motif variants in the synovial fluid and blood of reactive arthritis. Disease-linked clones, CD8+, were relatively rare in peripheral blood. Among TCR beta sequences, a motif of several highly homologous variants appeared characteristic of ankylosing spondylitis blood.

The length of the CDR3 is 12 residues. Germline assignment: CDR1 SQVTM and CDR2 ANQGSEA. V was shortened by 5 bases and J by 6 bases, with 13 bases between the two germline ends. The chain couples TRBV29-1 to TRBJ1-1; D gene unclear. This clonotype was sampled from a male donor with ankylosing spondylitis. The specimen was blood, either unsorted or a sorted T cell fraction (not recorded which). CDR3 sequence reads: CSVQRSGPEAFF. The CDR3 DNA reads as TGCAGCGTTCAGAGGTCCGGACCTGAAGCTTTCTTT.